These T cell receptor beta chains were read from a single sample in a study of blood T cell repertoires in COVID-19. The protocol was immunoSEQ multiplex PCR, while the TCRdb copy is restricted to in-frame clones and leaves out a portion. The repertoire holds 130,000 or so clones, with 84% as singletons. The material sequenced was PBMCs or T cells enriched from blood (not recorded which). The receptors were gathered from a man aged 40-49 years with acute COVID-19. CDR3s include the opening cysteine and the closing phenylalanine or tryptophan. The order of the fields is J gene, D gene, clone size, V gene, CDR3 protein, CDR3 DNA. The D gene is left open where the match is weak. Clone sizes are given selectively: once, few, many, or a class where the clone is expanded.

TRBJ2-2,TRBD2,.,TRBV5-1,CASSLPPPSGNGELFF,TGCGCCAGCAGCCTGCCGCCGCCTAGCGGGAACGGGGAGCTGTTTTTT
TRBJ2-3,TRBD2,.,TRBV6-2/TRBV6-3,CASSYSKLAGGRTDTQYF,TGTGCCAGCAGTTACTCGAAGCTAGCGGGGGGGCGCACAGATACGCAGTATTTT
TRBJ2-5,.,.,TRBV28,CASSFKETQYF,TGTGCCAGCAGTTTTAAAGAGACCCAGTACTTC
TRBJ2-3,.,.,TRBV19,CASSTETSRYTDTQYF,TGTGCCAGTAGTACAGAGACTAGTCGTTACACAGATACGCAGTATTTT
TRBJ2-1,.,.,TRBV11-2,CASSLAGNNEQFF,TGTGCCAGCAGCTTAGCAGGGAACAATGAGCAGTTCTTC
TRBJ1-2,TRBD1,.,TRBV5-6,CASSPGTGWGSGYTF,TGTGCCAGCAGCCCTGGGACAGGGTGGGGGTCTGGCTACACCTTC
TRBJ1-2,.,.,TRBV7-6,CASSLADTQSNYGYTF,TGTGCCAGCAGCTTAGCGGACACGCAATCCAACTATGGCTACACCTTC
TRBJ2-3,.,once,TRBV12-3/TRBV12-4,CASRGEADTQYF,TGTGCCAGCAGGGGGGAGGCAGATACGCAGTATTTT
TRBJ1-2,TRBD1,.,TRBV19,CASSDRGLDNYGYTF,TGTGCCAGTAGTGACAGGGGGCTGGATAACTATGGCTACACCTTC
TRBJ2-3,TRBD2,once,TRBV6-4,CASSDVGGGVSDTQYF,TGTGCCAGCAGTGACGTCGGCGGGGGGGTATCAGATACGCAGTATTTT
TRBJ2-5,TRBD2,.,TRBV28,CASSLGLAGAETQYF,TGTGCCAGCAGCCTCGGACTAGCGGGAGCAGAGACCCAGTACTTC
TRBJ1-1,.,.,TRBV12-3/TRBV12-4,CASSLFLAEAFF,TGTGCCAGCAGTTTATTCCTTGCTGAAGCTTTCTTT
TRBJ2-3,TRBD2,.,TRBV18,CASSRSSGGTDTQYF,TGTGCCAGCTCACGTTCTAGCGGGGGCACAGATACGCAGTATTTT
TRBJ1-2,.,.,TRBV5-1,CASSLGQYAGYTF,TGCGCCAGCAGCTTGGGACAGTATGCTGGCTACACCTTC
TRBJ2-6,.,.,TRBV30,CACGQGPTGANVLTF,TGTGCCTGTGGGCAGGGGCCAACTGGGGCCAACGTCCTGACTTTC
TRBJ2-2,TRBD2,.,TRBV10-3,CAISELGTSGSEELFF,TGTGCCATCAGTGAGTTAGGGACTAGCGGGAGTGAGGAGCTGTTTTTT
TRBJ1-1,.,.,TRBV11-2,CASSLVVPTEAFF,TGTGCCAGCAGCTTAGTAGTACCCACTGAAGCTTTCTTT
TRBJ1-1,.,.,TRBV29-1,CSVARGTEAFF,TGCAGCGTTGCCCGGGGCACTGAAGCTTTCTTT
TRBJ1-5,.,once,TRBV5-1,CASSFPRRESVPNQPQHF,TGCGCCAGCAGCTTTCCAAGGCGAGAAAGCGTACCCAATCAGCCCCAGCATTTT
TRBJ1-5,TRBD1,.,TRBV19,CASTGGRVQSNQPQHF,TGTGCCAGTACAGGGGGCAGGGTTCAGAGCAATCAGCCCCAGCATTTT
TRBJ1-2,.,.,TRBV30,CAWSSGLAGGGYTF,TGTGCCTGGAGTTCCGGACTGGCCGGGGGTGGCTACACCTTC
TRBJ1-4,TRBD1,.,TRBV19,CASTHSDRKEKLFF,TGTGCCAGTACCCATTCGGACAGGAAAGAAAAACTGTTTTTT
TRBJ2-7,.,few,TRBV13,CASSPGTITYEQYF,TGTGCCAGCAGCCCCGGGACAATCACCTACGAGCAGTACTTC
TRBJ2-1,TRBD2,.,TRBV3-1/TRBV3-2,CASSRTSDYNEQFF,TGTGCCAGCAGCCGCACTAGCGACTACAATGAGCAGTTCTTC
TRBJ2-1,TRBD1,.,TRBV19,CATSPRGPNNEQFF,TGTGCCACCTCACCCAGGGGGCCGAACAATGAGCAGTTCTTC
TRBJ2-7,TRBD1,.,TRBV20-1,CSAHRGYEQYF,TGCAGTGCCCACAGGGGTTACGAGCAGTACTTC
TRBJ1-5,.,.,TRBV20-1,CSASVRSGNQPQHF,TGCAGTGCTAGTGTTCGGAGCGGCAATCAGCCCCAGCATTTT
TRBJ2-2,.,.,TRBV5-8,CASIPFRTGELFF,TGTGCCAGCATTCCTTTCCGCACCGGGGAGCTGTTTTTT
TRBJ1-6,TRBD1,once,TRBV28,CASSLWRQGSPAGSPLHF,TGTGCCAGCAGTTTATGGAGACAGGGTTCTCCGGCGGGATCACCCCTCCACTTT
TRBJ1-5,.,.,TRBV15,CATCGGGGQPQHF,TGTGCCACCTGCGGGGGGGGAGGTCAGCCCCAGCATTTT
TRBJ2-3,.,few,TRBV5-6,CASSTVAADTQYF,TGTGCCAGCAGCACCGTAGCGGCAGATACGCAGTATTTT
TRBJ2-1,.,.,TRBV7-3,CASSSTPGAYNEQFF,TGTGCCAGCAGCTCCACCCCGGGAGCCTACAATGAGCAGTTCTTC
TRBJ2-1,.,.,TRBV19,CASLNWGQDEQFF,TGTGCCAGTCTAAACTGGGGCCAAGATGAGCAGTTCTTC
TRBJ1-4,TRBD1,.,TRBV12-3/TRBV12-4,CASGQGANEKLFF,TGTGCCAGCGGACAGGGGGCTAATGAAAAACTGTTTTTT
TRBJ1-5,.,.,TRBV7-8,CASSTGPNQPQHF,TGTGCCAGCAGTACAGGGCCCAATCAGCCCCAGCATTTT
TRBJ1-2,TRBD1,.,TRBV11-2,CASSQGQGYGYTF,TGTGCCAGCAGCCAGGGACAGGGATATGGCTACACCTTC
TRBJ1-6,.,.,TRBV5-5,CASSLRGNQDNSPLHF,TGTGCCAGCAGCCTCCGGGGTAATCAAGATAATTCACCCCTCCACTTT
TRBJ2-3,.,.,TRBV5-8,CASRKGADTQYF,TGTGCCAGCAGGAAGGGGGCAGATACGCAGTATTTT
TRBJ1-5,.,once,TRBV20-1,CSAGSQPQHF,TGCAGTGCTGGTAGTCAGCCCCAGCATTTT
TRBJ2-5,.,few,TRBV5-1,CASSFSAGIEETQYF,TGCGCCAGCAGCTTCTCCGCGGGAATTGAGGAGACCCAGTACTTC
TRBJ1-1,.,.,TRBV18,CASSPPAGWDTEAFF,TGTGCCAGCTCACCACCGGCAGGGTGGGACACTGAAGCTTTCTTT
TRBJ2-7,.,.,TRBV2,CASRLSAYEQYF,TGTGCCAGCAGGCTGTCGGCCTACGAGCAGTACTTC
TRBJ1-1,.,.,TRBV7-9,CASSLREGNTEAFF,TGTGCCAGCAGCTTGAGGGAGGGGAACACTGAAGCTTTCTTT
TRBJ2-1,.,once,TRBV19,CASSMEGAGLYEQFF,TGTGCCAGTAGTATGGAGGGAGCGGGTCTCTATGAGCAGTTCTTC
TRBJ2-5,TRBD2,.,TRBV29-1,CSVEIAGGEETQYF,TGCAGCGTTGAAATAGCGGGGGGCGAGGAGACCCAGTACTTC
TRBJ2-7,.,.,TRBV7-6,CASSSRDGGSYEQYF,TGTGCCAGCAGCTCCCGGGACGGGGGTTCCTACGAGCAGTACTTC
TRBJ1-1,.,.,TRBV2,CASRDSADTEAFF,TGTGCCAGCAGAGACAGCGCTGACACTGAAGCTTTCTTT
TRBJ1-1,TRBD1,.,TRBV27,CASNILGGQGITEAFF,TGTGCCAGCAACATACTAGGGGGACAGGGGATTACTGAAGCTTTCTTT
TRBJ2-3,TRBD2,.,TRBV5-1,CASSLGHTTSGGTDTQYF,TGCGCCAGCAGCTTGGGACATACAACTAGCGGAGGCACAGATACGCAGTATTTT
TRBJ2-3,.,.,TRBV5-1,CASSLWQGNTDTQYF,TGCGCCAGCAGCTTGTGGCAGGGGAACACAGATACGCAGTATTTT
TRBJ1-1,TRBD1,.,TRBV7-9,CATTGDSYTEAFF,TGTGCCACTACGGGGGACAGTTACACTGAAGCTTTCTTT
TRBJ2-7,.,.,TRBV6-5,CASSSGLVSYEQYF,TGTGCCAGCAGCTCGGGACTGGTATCCTACGAGCAGTACTTC
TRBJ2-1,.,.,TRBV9,CASSVGSYNEQFF,TGTGCCAGCAGCGTAGGTAGCTACAATGAGCAGTTCTTC